The 22 T cell receptor beta chains listed next were all sequenced from one sample in a study of blood T cell repertoires in COVID-19. TCRdb's copy holds only in-frame clones and misses some; the assay was immunoSEQ multiplex PCR. The table records nearly 60,000 clones, around 87% of them present only once. Sequenced input: peripheral blood. These receptors all come from a man aged 60 to 69 with active COVID-19.

This sequence joins TRBV30 and TRBJ1-5; TRBD1 agrees at 7 bases. In germline, CDR1 is GTSNPN, CDR2 SVGIG (reference sequence). This CDR3 is 14 amino acids long. V lost 5 bases, J lost 2 bases, and 6 bases stayed unmatched. CDR3 sequence (DNA): TGTGCCTGGGACCGAGGGACAGGCAATCAGCCCCAGCATTTT. This sequence encodes CAWDRGTGNQPQHF.

This chain uses TRBV7-3 with TRBJ2-1, with TRBD2 identical over 11 bases. Germline V gene sequence: CDR1 SGHTA, CDR2 FQGTGA. CDR3 size: 16 residues. The ends lost 5 bases at V and 8 bases at J; junction bases unmatched: 11. CDR3 loop: CASSPLAGGSGHEQFF. The CDR3 nucleotides are TGTGCCAGCAGCCCTCTAGCGGGGGGCTCTGGCCATGAGCAGTTCTTC. The full variable domain, completed using reference TRBV7-3 and TRBJ2-1, is GAGVSQTPSNKVTEKGKYVELRCDPISGHTALYWYRQSLGQGPEFLIYFQGTGAADDSGLPNDRFFAVRPEGSVSTLKIQRTERGDSAVYLCASSPLAGGSGHEQFFGPGTRLTVL.

The chain employs TRBV11-2 and TRBJ2-6; D is unclear. Germline values: CDR1 SGHAT, CDR2 FQNNGV. Trimming shortened V by 1 base and J by 4 bases, and 11 bases separated the two germline ends. The CDR3 is made up of 16 amino acids. The CDR3 DNA reads as TGTGCCAGCAGCTTAGTCGCAGGCACAGGGGCCAACGTCCTGACTTTC. It encodes CASSLVAGTGANVLTF.

V usage is TRBV7-3 and J usage is TRBJ2-2; TRBD1 matches at 8 bases. The CDR3 is 18 amino acids. Losses at the gene ends were 3 bases for V and 1 base for J; bases not matched to a gene: 10. Germline CDR1 and CDR2: SGHTA and FQGTGA. The CDR3 region is CASSLHPGQELNTGELFF. The DNA of the CDR3 is TGTGCCAGCAGCTTGCACCCGGGACAGGAATTGAACACCGGGGAGCTGTTTTTT.

The chain carries TRBV30 and TRBJ2-7; D may be TRBD1 (6 bases). The CDR3 is 14 amino acids. Deletions cut 2 bases from V and 8 bases from J, with 19 bases between. CDR1 and CDR2 from the germline V gene are GTSNPN and SVGIG (reference sequence). The CDR3 spells CAWSPQGLDPKQYF. As DNA, the CDR3 is TGTGCCTGGAGTCCACAGGGCCTCGACCCCAAGCAGTACTTC.

This chain connects TRBV28 to TRBJ2-2; D remains unclear. The CDR3 runs to 11 residues. Germline assignment: CDR1 MDHEN and CDR2 SYDVKM. The V gene lost 6 bases and the J gene lost 3 bases, with 2 bases spanning the gap. For the CDR3, the DNA is TGTGCCAGCAGCGACACCGGGGAGCTGTTTTTT. It translates to CASSDTGELFF.

This clone has just one count. The chain combines TRBV7-3 with TRBJ1-6; possibly TRBD1 for D (6 bases). Between the trimmed V and J ends, which lost 1 base and 7 bases, there was a span of 11 bases. The CDR3 loop spans 15 amino acids. Germline V gives CDR1 SGHTA, CDR2 FQGTGA. For the CDR3, the DNA is TGTGCCAGCAGCTTAAGAGGCAGGGGAAATTCACCCCTCCACTTT. This encodes CASSLRGRGNSPLHF.

This chain uses TRBV28 with TRBJ1-1; possible D gene TRBD1, 5 bases. Trimming took 4 bases from V and 5 from J, leaving 11 bases between them. CDR3 size: 13 residues. Per germline, CDR1 MDHEN and CDR2 SYDVKM. The CDR3 region is CASSYNRGTEAFF. CDR3 DNA: TGTGCCAGCAGTTACAATCGGGGGACTGAAGCTTTCTTT.

This chain joins TRBV28 and TRBJ1-1; 9 bases align to TRBD1. Germline V gene data show CDR1 as MDHEN and CDR2 as SYDVKM. Losses at the gene ends were 6 bases for V and 4 bases for J; bases not matched to a gene: 6. The CDR3 totals 14 residues. CDR3 nucleotide sequence: TGTGCCAGCAGCTGGGACAGGGCTGGCACTGAAGCTTTCTTT. Translated: CASSWDRAGTEAFF. The full variable domain, completed using reference TRBV28 and TRBJ1-1, is DVKVTQSSRYLVKRTGEKVFLECVQDMDHENMFWYRQDPGLGLRLIYFSYDVKMKEKGDIPEGYSVSREKKERFSLILESASTNQTSMYLCASSWDRAGTEAFFGQGTRLTVV.

The chain uses TRBV6-1 and TRBJ1-5; D not certain. Germline-derived CDR1 and CDR2 are MNHNS and SASEGT. V was cut by 1 base and J by 0 bases, with 31 bases left in between. The CDR3 sequence is 23 residues long. The CDR3 DNA sequence: TGTGCCAGCAGTGAAGGGGGATTCCGGCGGGTGACGCTACCGGTGGCTAGCAATCAGCCCCAGCATTTT. Protein product: CASSEGGFRRVTLPVASNQPQHF.

V is TRBV11-3 and J is TRBJ2-2, with 9 bases that match TRBD1. The CDR3 extends over 16 amino acids. Germline CDR1 SGHNT, CDR2 YENEEA. With 5 bases clipped from V and 6 bases from J, the junction kept 10 bases outside the gene matches. The DNA of the CDR3 is TGTGCCAGCAGCCCCGGACAGGGGAGAGGTCCCGGGGAGCTGTTTTTT. It yields the protein CASSPGQGRGPGELFF. The whole variable domain, filled in from reference TRBV11-3 and TRBJ2-2, reads EAGVVQSPRYKIIEKKQPVAFWCNPISGHNTLYWYLQNLGQGPELLIRYENEEAVDDSQLPKDRFSAERLKGVDSTLKIQPAELGDSAVYLCASSPGQGRGPGELFFGEGSRLTVL.

This chain connects TRBV3-1 (or the pseudogene TRBV3-2) to TRBJ1-2, with 7 bases identical to TRBD1. With V trimmed by 4 bases and J by 3 bases, 14 bases remained unmatched. Germline values: CDR1 LGHDT, CDR2 YNNKEL (reference sequence). The CDR3 contains 17 residues. The CDR3 loop is CASSPTSTGALHYGYTF. In nucleotides, the CDR3 is TGTGCCAGCAGCCCGACAAGTACAGGGGCGCTTCACTATGGCTACACCTTC.

The chain employs TRBV19 and TRBJ2-1; D may be TRBD1 (6 bases). The V and J ends lost 5 bases and 7 bases respectively, with 15 bases between them. From germline, CDR1 is LNHDA and CDR2 SQIVND (reference sequence). CDR3 length: 14 residues. CDR3 residues: CASSLAIQGNEQFF. The CDR3, as DNA: TGTGCCAGTAGTTTGGCCATTCAGGGGAATGAGCAGTTCTTC.

The V gene is TRBV5-4, the J gene TRBJ2-5, with a possible D match to TRBD1 (5 bases). Germline CDR1 SGHNT, CDR2 YYREEE (reference sequence). Trimming shortened V by 0 bases and J by 4 bases, and 13 bases separated the two germline ends. The CDR3 runs to 15 residues. For the CDR3, the DNA is TGTGCCAGCAGCTTGGGGGTTAGGGGATCAGAGACCCAGTACTTC. Translating it yields CASSLGVRGSETQYF.

This clone appeared a few times. The chain has TRBV4-3 and TRBJ2-2, with 7 bases aligning to TRBD2. The CDR3 consists of 19 residues. The V segment lost 1 base and the J segment 0 bases; nucleotides outside the gene matches: 11. The V gene's germline CDR1 is LGHNA and CDR2 YSLEER. The CDR3 DNA reads TGCGCCAGCAGCCAAGCGCGACTAGCAGCTCCTCCGAACACCGGGGAGCTGTTTTTT. Translation gives CASSQARLAAPPNTGELFF.

The V and J genes are TRBV7-2 and TRBJ2-7; 7 bases map to TRBD1. The germline gives CDR1 SGHTA, CDR2 FQGNSA. With V trimmed by 4 bases and J by 0 bases, 6 bases remained unmatched. This CDR3 contains 15 residues. CDR3 DNA sequence: TGTGCCAGCAGCTCACGAACAGGGGCCTCCTACGAGCAGTACTTC. Its translation: CASSSRTGASYEQYF.

The chain is built from TRBV5-5 and TRBJ2-7, with 10 bases matching TRBD2. The CDR3 has 16 residues. V lost 3 bases to trimming and J lost 6 bases; unmatched junction nucleotides: 12. Germline lookup yields CDR1 SGHKS and CDR2 YYEKEE (reference sequence). In nucleotides, the CDR3 is TGTGCCAGCAGCTCCGTTAGCGGGGGGTTCCTTCGCGAGCAGTACTTC. Translating gives CASSSVSGGFLREQYF.

The V gene is TRBV10-3, the J gene TRBJ2-7, with 7 nucleotides matching TRBD1. The CDR3 has 15 residues. Trimming cost V 9 bases and J 3 bases; bases outside gene matches: 14. Germline loops: CDR1 ENHRY, CDR2 SYGVKD. CDR3 region: CAIPDAGTASYEQYF. The DNA of the CDR3 is TGTGCCATTCCAGACGCCGGGACAGCAAGCTACGAGCAGTACTTC.

This sequence joins TRBV4-3 and TRBJ1-2; 7 bases match TRBD1. The CDR3 runs to 15 residues. The V and J ends lost 4 bases and 0 bases, in that order; junction bases with no gene match: 5. CDR1 LGHNA and CDR2 YSLEER come from the germline V gene. CDR3 sequence (DNA): TGCGCCAGCAGCCGAGGGGGCGGAGCTAACTATGGCTACACCTTC. Translation gives CASSRGGGANYGYTF.

V is TRBV12-3 or TRBV12-4 and J is TRBJ2-3, with a weak D call TRBD2 (5 bases). CDR3 length: 13 residues. Deletions cut 2 bases from V and 3 bases from J, with 6 bases between. The CDR3 nucleotides read TGTGCCAGCAGTTTAAAGCGGACAGATACGCAGTATTTT. Its translation is CASSLKRTDTQYF.

This clone was counted once. The chain couples TRBV29-1 to TRBJ2-1, with D possibly TRBD1 on 5 matching bases. CDR1 and CDR2 from the germline V gene are SQVTM and ANQGSEA. CDR3 length: 15 amino acids. V was trimmed by 3 bases and J by 6 bases, leaving 18 bases between them. CDR3 protein: CSVEAGFTTPNEQFF. The CDR3 DNA sequence: TGCAGCGTTGAGGCAGGGTTTACAACCCCCAATGAGCAGTTCTTC.

The chain uses TRBV7-2 and TRBJ2-7; TRBD2 agrees at 7 bases. This CDR3 comprises 14 residues. Germline CDR1 and CDR2: SGHTA and FQGNSA. Losses at the gene ends were 3 bases for V and 5 bases for J; bases not matched to a gene: 7. CDR3 amino acids: CASSFGLVIDEQYF. CDR3 sequence (DNA): TGTGCCAGCAGCTTCGGACTAGTTATTGACGAGCAGTACTTC.